These 19 T cell receptor beta chains originate from one sample sequenced in a study of cytomegalovirus exposure and HLA in healthy donors. It was with 60 Vbeta and 13 Jbeta primers that the PCR ran. TCRdb's copy holds only in-frame clones and misses some; the assay was immunoSEQ multiplex PCR. The sample has 90,000 to 150,000 clones; around 77% are singletons. Sequences were obtained from PBMCs. The receptor source for this set is a human donor in good health.

The chain uses TRBV4-1 and TRBJ1-4; possible D gene TRBD1, 5 bases. V was shortened by 1 base and J by 0 bases, with 12 bases between the two germline ends. This CDR3 comprises 17 residues. Germline CDR1 is MGHRA and CDR2 is YSYEKL. The CDR3 loop reads CASSQGGAAATNEKLFF. DNA for the CDR3: TGCGCCAGCAGCCAAGGCGGGGCGGCTGCAACTAATGAAAAACTGTTTTTT.

This clone showed up many times. The V gene is TRBV2, the J gene TRBJ1-5; D may be TRBD1 (6 bases). The CDR3 extends over 16 amino acids. V gave up 3 bases and J gave up 5 bases, with 17 bases separating them. Looked up from germline, CDR1 is SNHLY and CDR2 is FYNNEI. Here the CDR3 reads CASSDGQTHRDQPQHF. CDR3 DNA sequence: TGTGCCAGCAGTGACGGACAGACGCACCGAGATCAGCCCCAGCATTTT. The whole variable domain, filled in from reference TRBV2 and TRBJ1-5, reads EPEVTQTPSHQVTQMGQEVILRCVPISNHLYFYWYRQILGQKVEFLVSFYNNEISEKSEIFDDQFSVERPDGSNFTLKIRSTKLEDSAMYFCASSDGQTHRDQPQHFGDGTRLSIL.

This clone was picked up a small number of times. The chain joins TRBV6-5 to TRBJ2-7; 14 nucleotides match TRBD2. V dropped 6 bases and J dropped 9; count of bases not matched to a gene: 10. This CDR3 region has 15 residues. The germline CDR1 and CDR2 sequences are MNHEY and SVGAGI. CDR3 loop: CASSPRTSGRKAQYF. In DNA, the CDR3 is TGTGCCAGCAGCCCACGGACTAGCGGGAGGAAGGCGCAGTACTTC.

This clone was counted a few times. The rearrangement links TRBV2 to TRBJ2-7; 10 bases line up with TRBD2. This CDR3 contains 14 residues. Trimming removed 8 bases from V and 1 base from J; junction bases left unmatched: 5. Germline V gene sequence: CDR1 SNHLY, CDR2 FYNNEI. In nucleotides, the CDR3 is TGTGCCAGCGGGGGGACTAGCGCTTCCTACGAGCAGTACTTC. This translates into CASGGTSASYEQYF.

The chain has TRBV9 and TRBJ2-7, with TRBD1 matching over 9 bases. Germline lookup yields CDR1 SGDLS and CDR2 YYNGEE. This CDR3 spans 17 amino acids. V lost 3 bases to trimming and J lost 5 bases; unmatched junction nucleotides: 15. The CDR3 region is CASSASRDRAGRDEQYF. The DNA for the CDR3 is TGTGCCAGCAGCGCGTCCCGGGACAGGGCCGGCCGGGACGAGCAGTACTTC.

As regards this clone: A junction boundary mismatches the germline segment, possibly from a read error. The chain is built from TRBV6-1 and TRBJ2-2; TRBD2 matches 8 bases. Germline V gene data show CDR1 as MNHNS and CDR2 as SASEGT. CDR3 size: 18 residues. The CDR3 loop reads CASGEVARLAGNTGELFF. The CDR3 DNA reads as TGTGCCAGCGGTGAAGTGGCAAGGCTAGCGGGTAACACCGGGGAGCTGTTTTTT.

J is TRBJ2-7 and V is TRBV7-9; TRBD2 matches at 12 bases. V shed 6 bases, J shed 3 bases, and the junction held 15 bases outside the gene matches. Looked up from germline, CDR1 is SEHNR and CDR2 is FQNEAQ (reference sequence). The CDR3 has 18 amino acids. Here the CDR3 reads CASRRKPFKTSGGYEQYF. CDR3 in DNA: TGTGCCAGCAGACGGAAACCCTTCAAGACTAGCGGGGGCTACGAGCAGTACTTC. Variable domain in full (rest from reference TRBV7-9 and TRBJ2-7): DTGVSQNPRHKITKRGQNVTFRCDPISEHNRLYWYRQTLGQGPEFLTYFQNEAQLEKSRLLSDRFSAERPKGSFSTLEIQRTEQGDSAMYLCASRRKPFKTSGGYEQYFGPGTRLTVT.

There are a few counts of this clone. V and J are TRBV25-1 and TRBJ1-5; D perhaps matches TRBD1 (6 bases). CDR1 and CDR2 (germline): MGHDK, SYGVNS. This CDR3 region has 12 residues. Trimming took 8 bases from V and 4 from J, leaving 9 bases between them. CDR3 region: CASQGGNQPQHF. CDR3 sequence (DNA): TGTGCCAGCCAAGGGGGTAATCAGCCCCAGCATTTT.

The gene calls are TRBV5-6 and TRBJ1-1, with D possibly matching TRBD1 (6 bases). The V end lost 2 bases, the J end lost 2 bases, and 7 bases lay between the germline ends. Looked up from germline, CDR1 is SGHDT and CDR2 is YYEEEE. The CDR3 runs 13 residues. DNA of the CDR3: TGTGCCAGCAGCTTAGGGGGTAACACTGAAGCTTTCTTT. The encoded protein is CASSLGGNTEAFF.

CDR3 sequence reads: CASSPYRGTNEKLFF. The CDR3 DNA reads as TGTGCCAGCAGCCCTTACAGGGGGACTAATGAAAAACTGTTTTTT. This chain connects TRBV7-3 to TRBJ1-4; 8 bases agree with TRBD1. CDR3 size: 15 residues. After removal of 5 bases from V and 2 bases from J, the junction contained 4 bases not matched to a gene. The germline V gene has CDR1 SGHTA and CDR2 FQGTGA.

The genes are TRBV4-1 and TRBJ2-1, with 10 bases that match TRBD1. Germline CDR1 MGHRA, CDR2 YSYEKL. V shed 4 bases and J 7 bases; nucleotides not matched to a gene: 13. The CDR3 totals 17 residues. The CDR3, as DNA: TGCGCCAGCAGCCGAACCTCAGGACAGGGGGGGATGAATGAGCAGTTCTTC. Translation gives CASSRTSGQGGMNEQFF.

The chain links TRBV7-9 to TRBJ2-1, with 9 bases matching TRBD2. Per the germline V gene, CDR1 is SEHNR and CDR2 is FQNEAQ (reference sequence). V shed 5 bases, J shed 3 bases, and the junction held 8 bases outside the gene matches. The CDR3 length is 16 residues. CDR3 nucleotides: TGTGCCAGCAGCCAAGTAGCGGGAGCAATCTACAATGAGCAGTTCTTC. Protein product: CASSQVAGAIYNEQFF.

This clone has a handful of counts. This rearrangement joins TRBV4-1 to TRBJ2-1; 11 bases agree with TRBD2. V dropped 0 bases and J dropped 5; count of bases not matched to a gene: 9. CDR3 length: 18 amino acids. Germline CDR1 is MGHRA and CDR2 is YSYEKL. The CDR3 DNA sequence: TGCGCCAGCAGCCAAGATTTGGTACCTAGCGGGAGGCACAATGAGCAGTTCTTC. This encodes CASSQDLVPSGRHNEQFF.

This clone was counted a few times. The V gene is TRBV7-6, the J gene TRBJ2-1; 10 bases fit TRBD1. Trimming removed 2 bases from V and 5 bases from J; junction bases left unmatched: 6. This CDR3 has 16 amino acids. CDR1 is SGHVS and CDR2 is FNYEAQ in the germline V gene. DNA of the CDR3: TGTGCCAGCAGCTTATCACCGGGACAGGGGAACAATGAGCAGTTCTTC. Protein product: CASSLSPGQGNNEQFF. The whole variable domain, filled in from reference TRBV7-6 and TRBJ2-1, reads GAGVSQSPRYKVTKRGQDVALRCDPISGHVSLYWYRQALGQGPEFLTYFNYEAQQDKSGLPNDRFSAERPEGSISTLTIQRTEQRDSAMYRCASSLSPGQGNNEQFFGPGTRLTVL.

V usage is TRBV10-3 and J usage is TRBJ2-6; D perhaps matches TRBD2 (5 bases). Looked up from germline, CDR1 is ENHRY and CDR2 is SYGVKD. This CDR3 has 15 amino acids. V lost 6 bases, J lost 0 bases, and 9 bases lay in between. The CDR3 DNA follows: TGTGCCATCAGCGAGGGCGGCTCTGGGGCCAACGTCCTGACTTTC. Translated: CAISEGGSGANVLTF.

V is TRBV5-4 and J is TRBJ2-2; 11 bases map to TRBD1. The V and J ends lost 3 bases and 0 bases, in that order; junction bases with no gene match: 7. Germline values: CDR1 SGHNT, CDR2 YYREEE (reference sequence). The CDR3 totals 18 residues. CDR3 in amino acids: CASSSRTGGGANTGELFF. CDR3 nucleotides: TGTGCCAGCAGCTCCAGGACAGGGGGCGGTGCGAACACCGGGGAGCTGTTTTTT.

V and J are TRBV13 and TRBJ2-6, with a weak D call TRBD1 (6 bases). V was shortened by 5 bases and J by 1 base, with 18 bases between the two germline ends. From germline, CDR1 is PRHDT and CDR2 FYEKMQ (reference sequence). This CDR3 spans 18 amino acids. The CDR3 nucleotides read TGTGCCAGCAGCCAGGGACAAGGGGCCCGTTCTGGGGCCAACGTCCTGACTTTC. It yields the protein CASSQGQGARSGANVLTF.

The rearrangement joins TRBV6-1 to TRBJ1-5; D is perhaps TRBD1 (6 bases). Trimming removed 6 bases at V and 3 bases at J, with 12 bases between. CDR1 is MNHNS, CDR2 SASEGT, per germline. The CDR3 runs to 14 residues. The CDR3 sequence is CASRQGGDNQPQHF. The CDR3 region has the DNA TGTGCCAGCAGACAGGGAGGGGACAATCAGCCCCAGCATTTT.

The rearrangement joins TRBV19 to TRBJ2-2, with 8 bases matching TRBD1. The CDR3 has 14 residues. Germline loops: CDR1 LNHDA, CDR2 SQIVND (reference sequence). With V trimmed by 5 bases and J by 2 bases, 1 base remained unmatched. This CDR3 is CASSGTGNTGELFF. CDR3 sequence (DNA): TGTGCCAGTAGTGGGACAGGTAACACCGGGGAGCTGTTTTTT.